This T cell receptor beta chain was profiled in a study of blood T cell repertoires in COVID-19. The wider study: Researchers got acute and convalescent COVID-19 samples from the United States, Italy and Spain.

Participant ages covered roughly 18 to 89 years across 24 US areas. For recovered donors of Cohort 3, there were two negative PCRs, clearance, or symptom resolution. The CDR3 sequence is 14 residues long. Germline V lookup: CDR1 GTSNPN, CDR2 SVGIG (reference sequence). V gave up 3 bases and J gave up 7 bases, with 16 bases separating them. Authors' processing steps: The assay estimated nucleated cells by amplifying reference gene primers. TCRdb's copy holds only in-frame clones and misses some; the assay was immunoSEQ multiplex PCR. V and J calls and clone size are given by that table; D and trimming were obtained from the DNA. The repertoire holds 300,000 to 400,000 clones, with about 90% as singletons.

This sequence was found in a woman in her thirties who had recovered from COVID-19. The gene calls are TRBV30 and TRBJ1-5; tentative D call: TRBD1 (6 bases). Source material: PBMCs or T cells enriched from blood (not recorded which). The CDR3 reads CAWSLGGAGQPQHF. The CDR3 coding sequence is TGTGCCTGGAGCCTAGGGGGGGCGGGACAGCCCCAGCATTTT.